This record covers a single T cell receptor beta chain. Looked up from germline, CDR1 is LGHNA and CDR2 is YNFKEQ. The CDR3 is 17 residues long. V lost 1 base and J lost 4, with 18 bases in between. The data stem from a study of identical twins. TCRdb re-analysed the 5' RACE reads in MiXCR, keeping a single row per CDR3 protein. The table shows around 1.7 million distinct CDR3 sequences, with less than 35% occurring only once. This chain links TRBV4-2 with TRBJ2-3, with no clear D. The sequence was collected from a newborn girl in good health. Source material: cord blood. The CDR3 spells CASSQAGTVVSPDTQYF. DNA of the CDR3: TGTGCCAGCAGCCAAGCGGGTACGGTGGTAAGCCCAGATACGCAGTATTTT.